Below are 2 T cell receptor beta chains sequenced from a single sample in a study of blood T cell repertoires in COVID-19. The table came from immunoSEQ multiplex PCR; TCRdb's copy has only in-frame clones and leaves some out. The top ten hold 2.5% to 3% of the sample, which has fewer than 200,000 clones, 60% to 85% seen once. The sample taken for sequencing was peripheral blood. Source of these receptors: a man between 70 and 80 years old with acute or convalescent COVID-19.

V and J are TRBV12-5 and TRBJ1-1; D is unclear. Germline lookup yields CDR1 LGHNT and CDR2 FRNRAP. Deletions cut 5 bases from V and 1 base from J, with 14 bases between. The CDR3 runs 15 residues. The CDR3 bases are TGTGCTAGTGGTCTGCGTGCGCGGAAGAACACTGAAGCTTTCTTT. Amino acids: CASGLRARKNTEAFF.

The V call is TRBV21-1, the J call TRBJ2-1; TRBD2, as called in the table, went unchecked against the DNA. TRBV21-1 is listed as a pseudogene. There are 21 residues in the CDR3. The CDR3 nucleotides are TGTGCCAGCAGCAAAGACTGGGACTCCCGGATTCAACACGGGGCAAGGGCCGAGCAGTTCTTC. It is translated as CASSKDWDSRIQHGARAEQFF.